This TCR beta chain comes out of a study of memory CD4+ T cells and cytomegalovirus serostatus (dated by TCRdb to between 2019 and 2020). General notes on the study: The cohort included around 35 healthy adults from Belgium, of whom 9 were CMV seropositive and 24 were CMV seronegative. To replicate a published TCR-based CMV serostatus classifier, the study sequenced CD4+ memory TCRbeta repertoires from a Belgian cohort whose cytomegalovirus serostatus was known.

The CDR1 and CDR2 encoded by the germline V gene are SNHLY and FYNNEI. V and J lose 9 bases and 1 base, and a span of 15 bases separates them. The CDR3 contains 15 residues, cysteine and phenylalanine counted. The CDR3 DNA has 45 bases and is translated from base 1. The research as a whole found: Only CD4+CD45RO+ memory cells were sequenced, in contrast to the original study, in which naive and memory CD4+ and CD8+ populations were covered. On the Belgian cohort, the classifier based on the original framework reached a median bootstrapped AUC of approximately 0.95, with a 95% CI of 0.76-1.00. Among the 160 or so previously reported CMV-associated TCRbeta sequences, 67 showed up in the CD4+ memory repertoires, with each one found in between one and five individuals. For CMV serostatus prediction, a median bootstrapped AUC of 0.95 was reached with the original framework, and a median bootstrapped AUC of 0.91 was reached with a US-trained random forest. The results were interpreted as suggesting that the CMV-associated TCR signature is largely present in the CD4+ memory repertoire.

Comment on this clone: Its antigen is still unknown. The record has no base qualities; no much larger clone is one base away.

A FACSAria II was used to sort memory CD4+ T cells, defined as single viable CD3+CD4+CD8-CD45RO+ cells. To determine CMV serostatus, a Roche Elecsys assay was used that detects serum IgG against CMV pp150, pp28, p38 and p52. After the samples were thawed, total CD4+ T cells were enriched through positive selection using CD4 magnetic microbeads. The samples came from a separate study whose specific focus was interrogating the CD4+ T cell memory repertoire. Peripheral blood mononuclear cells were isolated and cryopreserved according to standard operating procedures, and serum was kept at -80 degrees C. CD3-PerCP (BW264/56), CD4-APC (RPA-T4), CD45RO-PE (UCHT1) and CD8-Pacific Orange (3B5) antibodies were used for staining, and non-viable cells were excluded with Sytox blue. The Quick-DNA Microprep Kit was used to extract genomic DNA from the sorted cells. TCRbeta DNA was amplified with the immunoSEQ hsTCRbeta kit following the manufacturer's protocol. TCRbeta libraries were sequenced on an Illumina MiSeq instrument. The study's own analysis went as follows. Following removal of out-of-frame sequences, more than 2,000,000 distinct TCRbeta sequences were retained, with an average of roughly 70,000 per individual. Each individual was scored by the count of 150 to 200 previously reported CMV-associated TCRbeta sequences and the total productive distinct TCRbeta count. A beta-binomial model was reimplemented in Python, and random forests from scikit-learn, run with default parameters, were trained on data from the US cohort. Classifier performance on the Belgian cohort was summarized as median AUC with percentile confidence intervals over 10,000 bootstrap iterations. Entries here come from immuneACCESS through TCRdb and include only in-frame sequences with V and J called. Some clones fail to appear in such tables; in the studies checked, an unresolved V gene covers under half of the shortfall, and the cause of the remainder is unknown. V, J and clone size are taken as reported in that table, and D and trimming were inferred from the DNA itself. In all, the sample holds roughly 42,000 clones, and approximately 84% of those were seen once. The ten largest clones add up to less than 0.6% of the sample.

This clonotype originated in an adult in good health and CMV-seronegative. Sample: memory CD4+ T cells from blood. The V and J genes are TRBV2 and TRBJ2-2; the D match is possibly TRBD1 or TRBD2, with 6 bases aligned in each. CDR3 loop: CARGGGLRNTGELFF. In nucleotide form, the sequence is TGTGCCAGGGGTGGGGGGCTAAGGAACACCGGGGAGCTGTTTTTT.